The rows below give T cell receptor beta chains drawn from one sample of a study of T cell responses to AZD1222 COVID-19 vaccine. Clones were read by immunoSEQ multiplex PCR, and TCRdb kept only the in-frame ones, dropping some. The profile covers about 84,000 clones, with around 90% appearing a single time and about 1.4% taken by the ten largest. Specimen: peripheral blood, collected on day 0 of AZD1222 vaccination. These receptors were collected from an adult in good health. CDR3s include the opening cysteine and the closing phenylalanine or tryptophan. Fields, in order: V gene, D gene, CDR3 protein. The D gene is left open where the match is weak.

>TRBV18|TRBD1
CASSPGTGDNEKLFF
>TRBV5-1|-
CASSLAVRSGELFF
>TRBV2|-
CASREPRRELFF
>TRBV5-1|-
CASSLAQVTRSYYTDTQYF
>TRBV14|TRBD2
CASHLSGSYEQYF
>TRBV5-6|-
CASSRGAGDATNEKLFF
>TRBV2|-
CASSEDRPSNQPQHF
>TRBV5-1|TRBD2
CASSLDRLAGAIGELFF
>TRBV13|-
CASSSGGARTNEKLFF
>TRBV19|TRBD1
CASSIRQGAIEQPQHF
>TRBV7-9|TRBD2
CASSPGTSANEQFF
>TRBV9|TRBD1
CASSVDRGWDTGELFF
>TRBV6-1|TRBD2
CASSERIGLAGGNEQFF
>TRBV6-5|TRBD1
CASRLDRGWNQPQHF
>TRBV11-3|-
CASSLGGEGAASYNEQFF
>TRBV6-2/TRBV6-3|-
CASSSLTPYSNQPQHF
>TRBV6-2/TRBV6-3|-
CASSWTAFYGYTF
>TRBV6-5|-
CASNPSLGQGPFF
>TRBV19|TRBD1
CASSLQGVLTFF
>TRBV6-5|-
CASIADGNTEAFF
>TRBV5-8|TRBD1
CASSLALTGGFFRNPEAFF
>TRBV30|-
CAWSSANEQFF
>TRBV30|-
CAWSVSLMQYF
>TRBV7-3|-
CASSSNNEQFF
>TRBV21-1|-
CASSNQRGGTGELFF
>TRBV28|TRBD2
CASSPSRLAGRVGELFF
>TRBV12-5|-
CASGLNYEQYF
>TRBV6-2/TRBV6-3|-
CASSYEAFEQFF
>TRBV27|TRBD1
CASSLSGGAGQPQHF
>TRBV19|-
CASSIPLHEQYF
>TRBV6-2/TRBV6-3|-
CASSPHRSRITDTQYF